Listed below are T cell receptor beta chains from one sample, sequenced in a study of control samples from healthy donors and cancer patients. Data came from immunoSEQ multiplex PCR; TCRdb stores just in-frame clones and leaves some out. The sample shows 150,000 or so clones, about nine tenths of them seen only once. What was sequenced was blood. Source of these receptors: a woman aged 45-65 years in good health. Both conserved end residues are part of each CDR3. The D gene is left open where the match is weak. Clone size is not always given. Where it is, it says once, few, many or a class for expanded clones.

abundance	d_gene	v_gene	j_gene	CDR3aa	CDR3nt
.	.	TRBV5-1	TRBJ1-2	CASSTDISASYGYTF	TGCGCCAGCAGCACAGACATATCGGCAAGTTATGGCTACACCTTC
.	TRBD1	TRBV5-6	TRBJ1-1	CASSLDRANTEAFF	TGTGCCAGCAGCTTAGACAGGGCGAACACTGAAGCTTTCTTT
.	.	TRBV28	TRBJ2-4	CASRDLGLSGAKNIQYF	TGTGCCAGCAGGGACTTGGGGTTATCGGGAGCCAAAAACATTCAGTACTTC
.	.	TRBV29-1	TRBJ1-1	CSVERGSGTEAFF	TGCAGCGTTGAAAGAGGGTCTGGCACTGAAGCTTTCTTT
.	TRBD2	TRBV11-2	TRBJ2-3	CASSFSGGSTDTQYF	TGTGCCAGCAGCTTTAGCGGGGGAAGCACAGATACGCAGTATTTT
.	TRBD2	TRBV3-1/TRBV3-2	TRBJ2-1	CASSQGLAIDEQFF	TGTGCCAGCAGCCAGGGACTAGCGATCGATGAGCAGTTCTTC
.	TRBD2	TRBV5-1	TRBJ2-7	CASSLEIAAGASEQYF	TGCGCCAGCAGCTTGGAGATTGCTGCGGGAGCTTCCGAGCAGTACTTC
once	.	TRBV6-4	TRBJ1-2	CASSDFWGQGYTF	TGTGCCAGCAGTGACTTTTGGGGGCAAGGCTACACCTTC
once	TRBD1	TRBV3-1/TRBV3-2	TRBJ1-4	CASSQAGTGLNEKLFF	TGTGCCAGCAGCCAAGCGGGGACAGGACTTAATGAAAAACTGTTTTTT
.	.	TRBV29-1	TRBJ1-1	CSVEAPSGEQGATEAFF	TGCAGCGTTGAAGCCCCCTCCGGGGAACAGGGTGCCACTGAAGCTTTCTTT
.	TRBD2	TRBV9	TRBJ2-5	CASSVGLAGGAGETQYF	TGTGCCAGCAGCGTAGGCCTAGCGGGGGGCGCCGGAGAGACCCAGTACTTC
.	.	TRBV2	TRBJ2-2	CASGSQGLSTGELFF	TGTGCCAGCGGAAGTCAGGGGCTTTCGACCGGGGAGCTGTTTTTT
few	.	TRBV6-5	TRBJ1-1	CASKLSFMPEAFF	TGTGCCAGCAAATTGAGCTTTATGCCTGAAGCTTTCTTT
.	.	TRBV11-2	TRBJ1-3	CASSSDSRSGNTIYF	TGTGCCAGCAGCTCGGACAGCCGCTCTGGAAACACCATATATTTT
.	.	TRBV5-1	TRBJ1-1	CASSESQRGTEAFF	TGCGCCAGCAGCGAAAGCCAAAGGGGGACTGAAGCTTTCTTT